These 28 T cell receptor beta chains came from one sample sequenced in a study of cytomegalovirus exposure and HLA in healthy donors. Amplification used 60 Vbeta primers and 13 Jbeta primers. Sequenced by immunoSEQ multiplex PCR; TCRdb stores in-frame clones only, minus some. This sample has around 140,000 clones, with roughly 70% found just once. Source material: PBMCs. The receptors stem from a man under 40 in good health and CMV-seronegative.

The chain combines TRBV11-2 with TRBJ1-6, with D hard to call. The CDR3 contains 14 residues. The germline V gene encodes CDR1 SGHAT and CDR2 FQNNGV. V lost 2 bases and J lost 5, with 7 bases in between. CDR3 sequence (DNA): TGTGCCAGCAGCTTAATTTCTGATAATTCACCCCTCCACTTT. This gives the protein CASSLISDNSPLHF.

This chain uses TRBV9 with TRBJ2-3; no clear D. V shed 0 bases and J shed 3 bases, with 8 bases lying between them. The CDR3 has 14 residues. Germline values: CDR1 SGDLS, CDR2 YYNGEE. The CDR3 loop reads CASSVAVITDTQYF. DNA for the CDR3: TGTGCCAGCAGCGTAGCGGTTATTACAGATACGCAGTATTTT.

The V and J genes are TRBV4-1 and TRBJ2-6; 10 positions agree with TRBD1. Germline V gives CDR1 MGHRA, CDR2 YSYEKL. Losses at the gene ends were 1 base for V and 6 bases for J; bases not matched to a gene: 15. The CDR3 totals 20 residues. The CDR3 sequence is CASSQARTGGTIGKANVLTF. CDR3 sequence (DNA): TGCGCCAGCAGCCAAGCCCGGACAGGGGGAACTATCGGGAAGGCCAACGTCCTGACTTTC.

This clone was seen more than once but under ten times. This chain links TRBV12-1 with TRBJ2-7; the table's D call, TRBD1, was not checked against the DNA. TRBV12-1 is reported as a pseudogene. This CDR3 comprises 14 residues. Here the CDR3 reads CASSPSGQGDEQYF. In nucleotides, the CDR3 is TGTGCCAGCAGCCCCTCGGGGCAGGGGGACGAGCAGTACTTC.

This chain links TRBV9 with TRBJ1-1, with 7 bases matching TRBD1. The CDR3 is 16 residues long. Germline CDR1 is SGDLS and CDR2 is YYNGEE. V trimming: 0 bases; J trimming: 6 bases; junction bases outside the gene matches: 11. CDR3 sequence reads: CASSVGGGRGSAEAFF. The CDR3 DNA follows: TGTGCCAGCAGCGTAGGAGGGGGCAGGGGAAGCGCTGAAGCTTTCTTT.

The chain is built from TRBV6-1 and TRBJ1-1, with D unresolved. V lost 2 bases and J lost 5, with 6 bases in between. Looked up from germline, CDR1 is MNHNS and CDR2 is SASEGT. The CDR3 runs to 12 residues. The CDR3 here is CASSETGTEAFF. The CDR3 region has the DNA TGTGCCAGCAGTGAAACGGGGACTGAAGCTTTCTTT.

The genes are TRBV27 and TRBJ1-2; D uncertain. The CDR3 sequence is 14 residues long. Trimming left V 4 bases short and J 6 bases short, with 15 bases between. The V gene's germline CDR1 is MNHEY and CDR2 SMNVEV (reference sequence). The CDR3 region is CASSSLNSGHGYTF. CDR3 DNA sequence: TGTGCCAGCAGTTCCCTCAACTCAGGCCATGGCTACACCTTC.

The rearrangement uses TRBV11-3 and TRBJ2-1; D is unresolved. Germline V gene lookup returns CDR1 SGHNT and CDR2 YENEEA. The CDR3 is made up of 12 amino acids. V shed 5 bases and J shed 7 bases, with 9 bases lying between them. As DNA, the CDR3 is TGTGCCAGCAGCAGAGATTGGAATGAGCAGTTCTTC. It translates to CASSRDWNEQFF.

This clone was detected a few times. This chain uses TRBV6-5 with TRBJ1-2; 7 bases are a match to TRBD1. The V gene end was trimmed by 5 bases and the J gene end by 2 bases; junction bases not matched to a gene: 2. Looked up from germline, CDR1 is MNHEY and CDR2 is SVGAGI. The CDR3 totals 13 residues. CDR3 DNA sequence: TGTGCCAGCAGTGGGACAGCCAACTATGGCTACACCTTC. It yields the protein CASSGTANYGYTF.

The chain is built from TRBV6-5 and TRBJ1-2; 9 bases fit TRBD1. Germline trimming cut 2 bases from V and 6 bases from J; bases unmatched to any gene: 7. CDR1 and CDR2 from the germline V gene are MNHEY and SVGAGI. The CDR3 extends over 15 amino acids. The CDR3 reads CASSYRPGQGNGYTF. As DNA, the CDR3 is TGTGCCAGCAGTTACAGGCCCGGACAGGGGAATGGCTACACCTTC.

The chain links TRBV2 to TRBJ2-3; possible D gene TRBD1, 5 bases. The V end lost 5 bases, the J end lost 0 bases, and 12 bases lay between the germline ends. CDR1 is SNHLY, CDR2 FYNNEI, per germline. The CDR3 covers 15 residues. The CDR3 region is CASSKGWASTDTQYF. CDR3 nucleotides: TGTGCCAGCAGTAAGGGGTGGGCTAGCACAGATACGCAGTATTTT.

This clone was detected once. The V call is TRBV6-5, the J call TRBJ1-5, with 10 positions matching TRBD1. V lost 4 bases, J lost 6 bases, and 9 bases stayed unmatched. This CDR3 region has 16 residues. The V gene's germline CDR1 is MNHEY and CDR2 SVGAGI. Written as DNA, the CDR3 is TGTGCCAGCAGTTCCTCGACAGGGGGCGGTTTTCAGCCCCAGCATTTT. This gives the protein CASSSSTGGGFQPQHF.

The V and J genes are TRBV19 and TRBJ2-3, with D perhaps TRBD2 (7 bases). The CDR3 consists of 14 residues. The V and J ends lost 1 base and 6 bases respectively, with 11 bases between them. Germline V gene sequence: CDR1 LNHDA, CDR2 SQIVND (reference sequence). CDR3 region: CASSIVGGEDTQYF. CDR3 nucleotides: TGTGCCAGTAGTATAGTAGGGGGGGAGGATACGCAGTATTTT.

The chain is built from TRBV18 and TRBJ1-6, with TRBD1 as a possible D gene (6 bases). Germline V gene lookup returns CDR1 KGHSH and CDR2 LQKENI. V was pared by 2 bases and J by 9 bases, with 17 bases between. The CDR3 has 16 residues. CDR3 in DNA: TGTGCCAGCTCACCAGTGTCGGGGGGCGAAGGTTCACCCCTCCACTTT. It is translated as CASSPVSGGEGSPLHF.

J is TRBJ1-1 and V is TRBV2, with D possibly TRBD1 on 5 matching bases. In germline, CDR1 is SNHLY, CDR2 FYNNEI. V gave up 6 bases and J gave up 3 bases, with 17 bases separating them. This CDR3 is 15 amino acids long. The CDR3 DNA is TGTGCCAGCAGGCCCCGGGACTGGGGGGACACTGAAGCTTTCTTT. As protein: CASRPRDWGDTEAFF.

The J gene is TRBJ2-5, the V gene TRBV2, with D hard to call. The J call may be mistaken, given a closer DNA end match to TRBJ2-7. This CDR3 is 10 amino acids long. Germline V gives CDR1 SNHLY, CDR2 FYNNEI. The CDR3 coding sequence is TGTGCCAGCAGCTATTACGAGCAGTACTTC. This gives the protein CASSYYEQYF.

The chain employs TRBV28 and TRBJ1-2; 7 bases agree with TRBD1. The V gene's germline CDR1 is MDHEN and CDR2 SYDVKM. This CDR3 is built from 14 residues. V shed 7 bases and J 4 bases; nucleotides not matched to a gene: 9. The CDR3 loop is CASNLDRSFYGYTF. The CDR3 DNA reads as TGTGCCAGCAATTTGGACAGGTCCTTCTATGGCTACACCTTC.

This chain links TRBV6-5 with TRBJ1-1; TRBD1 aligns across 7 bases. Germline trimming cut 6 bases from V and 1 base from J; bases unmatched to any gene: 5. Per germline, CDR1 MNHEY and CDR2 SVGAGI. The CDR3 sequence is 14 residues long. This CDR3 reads CASRLGQQNTEAFF. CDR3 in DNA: TGTGCCAGCAGGCTGGGACAGCAGAACACTGAAGCTTTCTTT.

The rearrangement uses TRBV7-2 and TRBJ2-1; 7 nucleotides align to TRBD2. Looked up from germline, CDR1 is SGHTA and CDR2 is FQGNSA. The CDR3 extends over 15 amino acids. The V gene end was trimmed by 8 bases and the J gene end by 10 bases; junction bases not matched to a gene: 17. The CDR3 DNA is TGTGCCAGCTCGACGTCCGGACTAGGCGTAGGGGAGCAGTTCTTC. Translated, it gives CASSTSGLGVGEQFF.

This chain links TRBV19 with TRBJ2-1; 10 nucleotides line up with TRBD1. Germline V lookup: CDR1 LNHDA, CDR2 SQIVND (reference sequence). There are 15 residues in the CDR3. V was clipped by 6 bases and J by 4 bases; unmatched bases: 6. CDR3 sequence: CASRTGTGEYNEQFF. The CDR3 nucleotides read TGTGCCAGTAGGACCGGGACAGGGGAATACAATGAGCAGTTCTTC.

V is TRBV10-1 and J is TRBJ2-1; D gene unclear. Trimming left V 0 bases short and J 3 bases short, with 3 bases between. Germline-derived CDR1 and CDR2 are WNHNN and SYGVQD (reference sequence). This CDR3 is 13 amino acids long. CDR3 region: CASSESSYNEQFF. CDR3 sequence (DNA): TGCGCCAGCAGTGAGTCCAGCTACAATGAGCAGTTCTTC.

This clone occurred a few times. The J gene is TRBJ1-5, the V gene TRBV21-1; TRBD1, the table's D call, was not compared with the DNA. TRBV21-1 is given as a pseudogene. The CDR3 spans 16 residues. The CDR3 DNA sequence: TGTGCCAGCAGCGTCCGCTTGGACAGAGACAATCAGCCCCAGCATTTT. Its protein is CASSVRLDRDNQPQHF.

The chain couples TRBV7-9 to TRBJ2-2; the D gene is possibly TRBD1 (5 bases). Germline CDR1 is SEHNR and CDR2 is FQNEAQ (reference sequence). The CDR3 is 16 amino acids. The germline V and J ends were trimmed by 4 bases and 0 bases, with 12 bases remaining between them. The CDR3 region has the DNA TGTGCCAGCAGCTCCCCTAAGGGGTCGAACACCGGGGAGCTGTTTTTT. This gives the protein CASSSPKGSNTGELFF.

The CDR3 spells CAISGGKGTGSNTGELFF. The DNA of the CDR3 is TGTGCCATCAGTGGGGGGAAAGGGACAGGTTCGAACACCGGGGAGCTGTTTTTT. The chain couples TRBV10-3 to TRBJ2-2, with 8 bases identical to TRBD1. The CDR3 has 18 residues. Germline V gene sequence: CDR1 ENHRY, CDR2 SYGVKD. V lost 4 bases to trimming and J lost 0 bases; unmatched junction nucleotides: 10.

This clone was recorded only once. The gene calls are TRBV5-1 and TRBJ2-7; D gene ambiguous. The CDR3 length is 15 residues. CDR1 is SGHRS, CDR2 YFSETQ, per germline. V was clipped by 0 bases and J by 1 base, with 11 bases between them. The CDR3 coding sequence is TGCGCCAGCAGCTTGGGTTCTGCGCCGTCCTACGAGCAGTACTTC. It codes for CASSLGSAPSYEQYF. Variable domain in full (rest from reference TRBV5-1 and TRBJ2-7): KAGVTQTPRYLIKTRGQQVTLSCSPISGHRSVSWYQQTPGQGLQFLFEYFSETQRNKGNFPGRFSGRQFSNSRSEMNVSTLELGDSALYLCASSLGSAPSYEQYFGPGTRLTVT.

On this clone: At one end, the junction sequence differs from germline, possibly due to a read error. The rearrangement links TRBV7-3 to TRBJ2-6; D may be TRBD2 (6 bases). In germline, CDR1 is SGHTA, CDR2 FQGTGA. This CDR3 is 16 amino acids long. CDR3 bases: TGTGCCAGCAGCCCAAGGGCGGGGTCCGGGGCCAACGGCCTGACTTTC. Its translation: CASSPRAGSGANGLTF.

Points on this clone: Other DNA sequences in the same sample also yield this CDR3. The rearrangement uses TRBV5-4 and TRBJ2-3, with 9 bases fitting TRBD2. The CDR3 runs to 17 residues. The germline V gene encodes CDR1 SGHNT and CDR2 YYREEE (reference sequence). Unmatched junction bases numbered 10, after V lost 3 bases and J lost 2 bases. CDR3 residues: CASSSGLAMGLTDTQYF. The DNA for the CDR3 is TGTGCCAGCAGCTCGGGACTAGCTATGGGACTCACAGATACGCAGTATTTT.

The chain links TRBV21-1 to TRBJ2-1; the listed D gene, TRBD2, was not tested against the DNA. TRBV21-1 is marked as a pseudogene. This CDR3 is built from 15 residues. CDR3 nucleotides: TGTGCCAGCAGCCGTGGACTGCGCTCCTACAATGAGCAGTTCTTC. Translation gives CASSRGLRSYNEQFF.